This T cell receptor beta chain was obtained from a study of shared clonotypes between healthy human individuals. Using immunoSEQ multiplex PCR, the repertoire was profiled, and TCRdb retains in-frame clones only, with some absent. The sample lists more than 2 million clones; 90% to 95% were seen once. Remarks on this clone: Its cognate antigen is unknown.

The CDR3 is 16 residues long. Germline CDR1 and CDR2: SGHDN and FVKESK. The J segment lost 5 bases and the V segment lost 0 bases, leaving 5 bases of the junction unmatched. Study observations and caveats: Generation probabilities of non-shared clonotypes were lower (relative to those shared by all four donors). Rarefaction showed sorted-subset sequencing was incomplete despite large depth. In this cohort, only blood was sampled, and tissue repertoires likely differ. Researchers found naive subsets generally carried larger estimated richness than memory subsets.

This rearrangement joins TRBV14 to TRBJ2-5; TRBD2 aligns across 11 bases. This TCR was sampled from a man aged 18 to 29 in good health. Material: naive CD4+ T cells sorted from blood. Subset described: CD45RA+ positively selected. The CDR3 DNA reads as TGTGCCAGCAGCCAAGATCTTTCTAGCGGGAGGGAGACCCAGTACTTC. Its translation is CASSQDLSSGRETQYF.